This T cell receptor (beta chain) derives from a study of breast tumors, draining lymph nodes, adjacent tissues. Samples came from axillary lymph nodes draining the breast cancer. Trimming took off 4 bases at V and 7 bases at J, with 16 bases between the two ends. This CDR3 contains 14 residues. Germline V gives CDR1 MGHRA, CDR2 YSYEKL. Study-level points and caveats: Luminal-like breast cancer showed significantly higher tumor–nontumor repertoire similarity than basal-like. Data fit most tumor T cells coming from lymph node, expanding in tumor. Tumors had less TCR diversity than lymph nodes, more than nontumor tissue.

In its sample, this clonotype was seen many times. Its antigen is undetermined. TCRdb re-analysed the multiplex PCR reads in MiXCR, keeping a single row per CDR3 protein. The sample consists of 120,000 or so distinct CDR3 sequences, 15% to 20% of them appearing once. The TCR comes from a female donor with breast cancer. Some clones in this sample may be carry-over from other donors' samples. Sequencing was carried out using axillary lymph node tissue. This chain joins TRBV4-1 and TRBJ2-5; D call uncertain. This CDR3 reads CASSPQVALGTQYF. In DNA, the CDR3 is TGCGCCAGCAGCCCCCAGGTAGCTCTTGGGACCCAGTACTTC.